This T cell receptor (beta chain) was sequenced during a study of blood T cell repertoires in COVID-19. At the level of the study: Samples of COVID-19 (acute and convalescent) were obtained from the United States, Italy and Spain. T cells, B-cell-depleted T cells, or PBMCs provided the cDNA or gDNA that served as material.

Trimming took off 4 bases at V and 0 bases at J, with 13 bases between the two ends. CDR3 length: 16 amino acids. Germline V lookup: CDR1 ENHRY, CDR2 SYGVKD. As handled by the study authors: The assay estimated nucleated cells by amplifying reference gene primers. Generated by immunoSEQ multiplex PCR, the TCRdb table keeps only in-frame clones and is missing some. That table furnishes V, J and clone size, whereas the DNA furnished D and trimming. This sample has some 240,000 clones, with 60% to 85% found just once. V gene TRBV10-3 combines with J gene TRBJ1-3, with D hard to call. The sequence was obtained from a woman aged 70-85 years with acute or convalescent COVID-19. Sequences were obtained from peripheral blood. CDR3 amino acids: CAISGQDSFSGNTIYF. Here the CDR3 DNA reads TGTGCCATCAGTGGCCAGGATAGTTTCTCTGGAAACACCATATATTTT.